This T cell receptor beta chain was sequenced in a study of T-cell reconstitution after alpha-beta-depleted transplantation in children. Broader study findings: The high TCRbeta diversity at day 60 in some patients came from surviving recipient T cells and thymic progenitors. About two months after transplant, alpha-beta T cells reportedly came from several hundred expanded graft clones. T-cell counts and diversity at one year following transplant were attributed mainly to newly produced T cells.

Preparation of the TCRbeta library was carried out with unique molecular identifiers. Via MiXCR, TCRdb re-called the PCR reads, giving one row per CDR3 protein. The sample comprises about 280,000 distinct CDR3 sequences, more than 9% of which are singletons, and less than 25% rests with the top ten. The CDR3 is made up of 13 amino acids. V was cut by 2 bases and J by 5 bases, with 9 bases left in between. This clonotype was detected ten times or more. Its cognate antigen is unknown. This clonotype was sampled from a male patient between 2 and 10 years old who had a stem cell transplant for chronic granulomatous disease, so the T cells may come from the graft donor. This chain joins TRBV12-3 or TRBV12-4 and TRBJ1-1; D is unresolved. The sequencing used peripheral blood, collected 180 days after TCRalphabeta/CD19-depleted stem cell transplant. CDR3 amino acids: CASSLRTWTEAFF. The DNA of the CDR3 is TGTGCCAGCAGTTTAAGGACGTGGACTGAAGCTTTCTTT.